These T cell receptor beta chains were read from a single sample in a study of CD8+ T cells in alopecia areata. TCRdb keeps only in-frame clones here, not all; method: immunoSEQ multiplex PCR. This table holds 130,000 to 150,000 clones, more than 55% found once. The sequenced material came from CD8+ T cells sorted from blood. The receptors shown here come from a human donor in good health. The CDR3 runs from the conserved cysteine through the conserved F or W. The D gene is left open where the match is weak. The size of a clone is reported for some rows only, either as once, few or many, or as a class for expanded clones.

DNA: TGTGCCACCCTTGGAGGGTTAAGTTCCAATGAGCAGTTCTTC
CDR3: CATLGGLSSNEQFF
V: TRBV19
D: NA
J: TRBJ2-1
size: few

DNA: TGCGCCAGCAGAGACGGCTACGAGCAGTACTTC
CDR3: CASRDGYEQYF
V: TRBV10-2
D: NA
J: TRBJ2-7
size: few

DNA: TGTGCCAGCAGTCCCAATTTCTACGAGCAGTACTTC
CDR3: CASSPNFYEQYF
V: TRBV27
D: NA
J: TRBJ2-7
size: NA

DNA: TGCAGCGTTCAAGAGGGGGGAGCTAACTATGGCTACACCTTC
CDR3: CSVQEGGANYGYTF
V: TRBV29-1
D: NA
J: TRBJ1-2
size: NA

DNA: TGCAGCGCCCGACTAGCGGGAGCCTACGAGCAGTACTTC
CDR3: CSARLAGAYEQYF
V: TRBV29-1
D: TRBD2
J: TRBJ2-7
size: once

DNA: TGTGCCAGCAGTTCAGGGACCCTAGAGACCCAGTACTTC
CDR3: CASSSGTLETQYF
V: TRBV6-5
D: NA
J: TRBJ2-5
size: once

DNA: TGTGCCAGCAGCGCGTCCGGGACTAGCGGCTACAATGAGCAGTTCTTC
CDR3: CASSASGTSGYNEQFF
V: TRBV13
D: TRBD2
J: TRBJ2-1
size: NA

DNA: TGCGCCAGCAGCCAGACGGGAGCCGAGCTGTTTTTT
CDR3: CASSQTGAELFF
V: TRBV4-1
D: NA
J: TRBJ2-2
size: NA

DNA: TGCGCCAGCAGCCAAGTTCCAGGGCAGAGCTCCTACGAGCAGTACTTC
CDR3: CASSQVPGQSSYEQYF
V: TRBV4-1
D: NA
J: TRBJ2-7
size: NA

DNA: TGTGCCAGCAACAAACCCACACAAGCAGATACGCAGTATTTT
CDR3: CASNKPTQADTQYF
V: TRBV7-9
D: NA
J: TRBJ2-3
size: NA

DNA: TGCAGCGTTGAGGTCGACACCCAGTACTTC
CDR3: CSVEVDTQYF
V: TRBV29-1
D: NA
J: TRBJ2-5
size: NA

DNA: TGTGCCAGCAGCCTGCCGGGACAGGGGGAAGCTTTCTTT
CDR3: CASSLPGQGEAFF
V: TRBV11-2
D: TRBD1
J: TRBJ1-1
size: few

DNA: TGTGCCAGCAGTGAAGGGAGTAACTATGGCTACACCTTC
CDR3: CASSEGSNYGYTF
V: TRBV2
D: NA
J: TRBJ1-2
size: once

DNA: TGCGCCAGCAGCTTGGCCTCCCAAGGGGGGGAGCAGTACTTC
CDR3: CASSLASQGGEQYF
V: TRBV5-1
D: NA
J: TRBJ2-7
size: once

DNA: TGTGCCAGCACTAGACTAGCGGGGACCACAGATACGCAGTATTTT
CDR3: CASTRLAGTTDTQYF
V: TRBV2
D: TRBD2
J: TRBJ2-3
size: NA

DNA: TGCAGCGTTGTAGGTAGAGGGACAGAGAACACCGGGGAGCTGTTTTTT
CDR3: CSVVGRGTENTGELFF
V: TRBV29-1
D: TRBD1
J: TRBJ2-2
size: few

DNA: TGTGCCAGCACGGGGCTCGCGGGAGCTGCAGATACGCAGTATTTT
CDR3: CASTGLAGAADTQYF
V: TRBV11-1
D: TRBD2
J: TRBJ2-3
size: NA

DNA: TGTGCCAGTAGTGGAGACAGGGGAGAGACCCAGTACTTC
CDR3: CASSGDRGETQYF
V: TRBV19
D: TRBD1
J: TRBJ2-5
size: NA

DNA: TGTGCCAGCATAGAGGGGCGGGAGACCCAGTACTTC
CDR3: CASIEGRETQYF
V: TRBV2
D: NA
J: TRBJ2-5
size: NA

DNA: TGCAGCGTCCGAGGCCTTAGGGATGAGCAGTTCTTC
CDR3: CSVRGLRDEQFF
V: TRBV29-1
D: NA
J: TRBJ2-1
size: NA

DNA: TGCAGCGGGAGGACAGGGGGGACCTACGAGCAGTACTTC
CDR3: CSGRTGGTYEQYF
V: TRBV29-1
D: TRBD1
J: TRBJ2-7
size: NA

DNA: TGTGCCAGCAGACCTTTTGGGGGAGGGGAGACCCAGTACTTC
CDR3: CASRPFGGGETQYF
V: TRBV6-5
D: TRBD2
J: TRBJ2-5
size: NA

DNA: TGTGCCAGCAGCTCCGGACAGGGGGACTATGGCTACACCTTC
CDR3: CASSSGQGDYGYTF
V: TRBV13
D: TRBD1
J: TRBJ1-2
size: NA

DNA: TGTGCCAGCAGTTACCTGAGGACAGATACGCAGTATTTT
CDR3: CASSYLRTDTQYF
V: TRBV6-5
D: NA
J: TRBJ2-3
size: NA

DNA: TGCAGCGTTGAGCTCAGATATGGCTACACCTTC
CDR3: CSVELRYGYTF
V: TRBV29-1
D: NA
J: TRBJ1-2
size: NA

DNA: TGTGCCAGCAGCTTAAGGACAGGGGGTTACATGAACACTGAAGCTTTCTTT
CDR3: CASSLRTGGYMNTEAFF
V: TRBV14
D: TRBD1
J: TRBJ1-1
size: NA

DNA: TGTGCCAGCAGCCAAGAAGGCTACAATGAGCAGTTCTTC
CDR3: CASSQEGYNEQFF
V: TRBV14
D: NA
J: TRBJ2-1
size: few

DNA: TGTGCCTGGGAGGGGAGAAACACCATATATTTT
CDR3: CAWEGRNTIYF
V: TRBV30
D: NA
J: TRBJ1-3
size: few

DNA: TGTGCCTGGAGTGTACATGGGAATGAGCAGTTCTTC
CDR3: CAWSVHGNEQFF
V: TRBV30
D: NA
J: TRBJ2-1
size: NA

DNA: TGCGCCAGCAGCCAAGTGACAGGGCTAGGAGCTTTCTTT
CDR3: CASSQVTGLGAFF
V: TRBV4-1
D: TRBD1
J: TRBJ1-1
size: few

DNA: TGTGCCATAGTCAGGGGTATTAACTATGGCTACACCTTC
CDR3: CAIVRGINYGYTF
V: TRBV2
D: NA
J: TRBJ1-2
size: once

DNA: TGTGCCAGCAGCCCAACTACAGGGGTAGGTTACAATGAGCAGTTCTTC
CDR3: CASSPTTGVGYNEQFF
V: TRBV7-9
D: TRBD1
J: TRBJ2-1
size: NA

DNA: TGTGCCAGCAGTTACTCTGGCGGGAGGAGTTGGGAGCAGTACTTC
CDR3: CASSYSGGRSWEQYF
V: TRBV6-6
D: TRBD2
J: TRBJ2-5
size: NA

DNA: TGCGCCAGCAGCCAGAGGGCAGGGCCCCAAGGGGAGCTGTTTTTT
CDR3: CASSQRAGPQGELFF
V: TRBV4-1
D: NA
J: TRBJ2-2
size: NA

DNA: TGCAGTGCTATAAGACAAGATGGCTACACCTTC
CDR3: CSAIRQDGYTF
V: TRBV20-1
D: NA
J: TRBJ1-2
size: NA